This record covers a single TCR beta chain. The antigen is unknown. This sample stems from a study of blood T cells in healthy people across ages. Overall study: Template-switching capture recovered about one barcoded beta molecule per two T cells.

Germline CDR1 is SEHNR and CDR2 is FQNEAQ (reference sequence). V lost 1 base and J 7 bases, leaving 13 bases between the germline ends. This CDR3 spans 15 amino acids. Whole-study findings and limits: Unsorted PBMCs ruled out conclusive naive versus antigen-experienced comparison. There was no known CMV status for donors, so expanded clonotype changes were possibly confounded.

The authors ran a second PCR of about 7 to 12 cycles using a sample-barcoded 5' primer and a J-beta primer mix. Via MiXCR, TCRdb re-called the 5' RACE reads, giving one row per CDR3 protein. The sample has 1,500,000 or so distinct CDR3 sequences; about 45% are singletons. The rearrangement uses TRBV7-9 and TRBJ1-4; maybe TRBD1 (6 bases). Source material: blood. The sequence was collected from a woman younger than 30 in good health. This chain's CDR3 is CASSLVTGGVEKLFF. The CDR3 bases are TGTGCCAGCAGCTTAGTCACCGGGGGCGTTGAAAAACTGTTTTTT.